Listed below are T cell receptor beta chains from one sample, sequenced in a study of cytomegalovirus exposure and HLA in healthy donors. TCRdb's copy holds only in-frame clones and misses some; the assay was immunoSEQ multiplex PCR. The sample records about 80,000 clones, less than 80% being singletons. The specimen was PBMCs. The receptor set was obtained from a woman in her 40s in good health and CMV-seronegative. CDR3s include the opening cysteine and the closing phenylalanine or tryptophan. Fields, in order: V gene, D gene, J gene, clone size, CDR3 DNA, CDR3 protein. D genes are given only for firm matches. Not all rows give a size; the values are once, few, many and, for expanded clones, a class.

TRBV28	TRBD1	TRBJ1-2	-	TGTGCCAGCAGTTTGGGACAGCTATATGGCTACACCTTC	CASSLGQLYGYTF
TRBV19	-	TRBJ2-3	-	TGTGCCAGTACCCTGGGGGCGTCCAGCACAGATACGCAGTATTTT	CASTLGASSTDTQYF
TRBV27	-	TRBJ1-2	-	TGTGCCAGCAGAGACACACGGAACTATGGCTACACCTTC	CASRDTRNYGYTF
TRBV9	TRBD1	TRBJ1-2	once	TGTGCCAGCAGCACAGGGGGCAGGAACTATGGCTACACCTTC	CASSTGGRNYGYTF
TRBV19	-	TRBJ1-6	-	TGTGCCAGTATGGGGCTCCTCAATAATTCACCCCTCCACTTT	CASMGLLNNSPLHF
TRBV6-1	-	TRBJ1-1	once	TGTGCCAGCAGTGGAGGGCTCGCTTTTTGGGCGAACACTGAAGCTTTCTTT	CASSGGLAFWANTEAFF
TRBV15	TRBD1	TRBJ2-1	-	TGTGCCACCAGCAGAGCCGGACAGGGGAAAAATGAGCAGTTCTTC	CATSRAGQGKNEQFF
TRBV7-2	TRBD1	TRBJ2-7	-	TGTGCCAGCAGCTTCGACAGGGCCTACGAGCAGTACTTC	CASSFDRAYEQYF
TRBV30	-	TRBJ2-7	-	TGTGCCTGGAGTGGAGGTTCCTACGAGCAGTACTTC	CAWSGGSYEQYF
TRBV6-1	TRBD2	TRBJ2-1	-	TGTGCCAGCAGTACATTAGCGGGGGCCTACAATGAGCAGTTCTTC	CASSTLAGAYNEQFF
TRBV5-4	TRBD1	TRBJ1-1	-	TGTGCCAGCAGCAAAGACAGGGGTGACACTGAAGCTTTCTTT	CASSKDRGDTEAFF
TRBV7-8	TRBD2	TRBJ2-6	-	TGTGCCAGCAGCACCCCGGGACTAGCAACTATTACTGGGGCCAACGTCCTGACTTTC	CASSTPGLATITGANVLTF
TRBV10-3	-	TRBJ2-5	-	TGTGCCATCAGTGAGCCCGTTAACCAAGAGACCCAGTACTTC	CAISEPVNQETQYF
TRBV7-9	-	TRBJ1-1	-	TGTGCCAGCAGGGTGACAGGTCCCTTGGGGAACACTGAAGCTTTCTTT	CASRVTGPLGNTEAFF
TRBV7-8	-	TRBJ1-3	-	TGTGCCAGCAGCTTAGGGCCAGGGACTTTCTCTGGAAACACCATATATTTT	CASSLGPGTFSGNTIYF
TRBV19	TRBD1	TRBJ2-7	-	TGTGCCAGTAGCAGGGGGCCCAGGGGGAGCGAGCAGTACTTC	CASSRGPRGSEQYF
TRBV5-4	TRBD2	TRBJ2-7	-	TGTGCCAGCAGCCCGAAACCCGGGACTAGCGGGAGTTTCCACGAGCAGTACTTC	CASSPKPGTSGSFHEQYF
TRBV19	TRBD1	TRBJ1-3	-	TGTGCCAGTAGGCATCCGGGACAGGGTTCTGGAAACACCATATATTTT	CASRHPGQGSGNTIYF
TRBV15	-	TRBJ2-5	-	TGTGCCACCAGCAGGGACCCTAGCGTAGAAGAGACCCAGTACTTC	CATSRDPSVEETQYF
TRBV12-5	-	TRBJ1-6	few	TGTGCTAGTGGTTTGGTAGCCAGGGGATGGAATTCACCCCTCCACTTT	CASGLVARGWNSPLHF
TRBV14	-	TRBJ2-1	-	TGTGCCAGCAGCCAAGAATTGGACATCTCCTACAATGAGCAGTTCTTC	CASSQELDISYNEQFF
TRBV2	-	TRBJ1-5	few	TGTGCCAGCAGTGTGGGCAGGGCAGGTCAGCCCCAGCATTTT	CASSVGRAGQPQHF
TRBV5-1	-	TRBJ2-5	-	TGCGCCAGCGACCTGGGGCTTAAAGAGACCCAGTACTTC	CASDLGLKETQYF
TRBV27	TRBD2	TRBJ2-7	-	TGTGCCAGCAGTTTACCCGGACTAGCGGACCCCTACGAGCAGTACTTC	CASSLPGLADPYEQYF
TRBV7-2	TRBD2	TRBJ2-3	-	TGTGCCAGCAGCTTAGGAGGGACTAGCGGGAGGGCGGATACGCAGTATTTT	CASSLGGTSGRADTQYF
TRBV7-3	TRBD2	TRBJ2-1	-	TGTGCCAGCAGCTCTAGCGGGGGGCAGTACAATGAGCAGTTCTTC	CASSSSGGQYNEQFF
TRBV23-1	-	TRBJ1-2	-	TGCGCCAGCGACGCGGGCCGCTTGACCTTC	CASDAGRLTF
TRBV28	-	TRBJ1-2	-	TGTGCCAGCAGTTTGCGGCAGCAAGTGTACACCTTC	CASSLRQQVYTF
TRBV4-1	-	TRBJ2-2	-	TGCGCCAGCAGCCAAGACAGGGGTAGTAGCACCGGGGAGCTGTTTTTT	CASSQDRGSSTGELFF
TRBV11-2	TRBD2	TRBJ2-7	-	TGTGCCAGCAGCACCGGACTAGCGGGCTACGAGCAGTACTTC	CASSTGLAGYEQYF
TRBV7-9	-	TRBJ2-5	-	TGTGCCAGCAGCCCCCGGGACAAGAAGTACCAAGAGACCCAGTACTTC	CASSPRDKKYQETQYF
TRBV9	TRBD2	TRBJ2-7	-	TGTGCCAGCAGCGTAGAAGCGGGGGAAACCTACGAGCAGTACTTC	CASSVEAGETYEQYF
TRBV30	TRBD2	TRBJ2-5	-	TGTGCCTGGGGGACTAGCGGGGTAGGCGAGACCCAGTACTTC	CAWGTSGVGETQYF
TRBV9	-	TRBJ2-1	-	TGTGCCAGCAGCGTAGCGGGACTGTCCTACAATGAGCAGTTCTTC	CASSVAGLSYNEQFF
TRBV11-2	-	TRBJ1-1	-	TGTGCCAGCAGCTTACAGGGTGCCGCTTTCTTT	CASSLQGAAFF
TRBV5-1	-	TRBJ2-3	-	TGCGCCAGCAGCTTAGAGAACAGGCCGGTTGAGACGCAGTATTTT	CASSLENRPVETQYF
TRBV6-1	-	TRBJ2-3	-	TGTGCCAGCAGTGGCTACCCAGGGACTAGCACAGATACGCAGTATTTT	CASSGYPGTSTDTQYF
TRBV28	-	TRBJ2-1	once	TGTGCCAGTTGGGGGGATACTTCCTACAATGAGCAGTTCTTC	CASWGDTSYNEQFF
TRBV6-1	TRBD2	TRBJ2-5	-	TGTGCCAGCAGTGAAGTCCCTAGCGGGAGTGTAGGGGAGACCCAGTACTTC	CASSEVPSGSVGETQYF
TRBV6-6	-	TRBJ2-3	-	TGTGCCAGCAGTTACCAGGATACGCAGTATTTT	CASSYQDTQYF
TRBV7-3	-	TRBJ1-1	-	TGTGCCAGCAGCCTTACAGTAGACACTGAAGCTTTCTTT	CASSLTVDTEAFF
TRBV5-6	-	TRBJ1-4	-	TGTGCCAGCAGCTCACAGGGAACTGGTGAAAAACTGTTTTTT	CASSSQGTGEKLFF
TRBV28	TRBD2	TRBJ2-1	-	TGTGCCAGCAGTGCTCCTAAGATTAGACTAGCGCTGTATTACAATGAGCAGTTCTTC	CASSAPKIRLALYYNEQFF
TRBV10-3	-	TRBJ2-3	few	TGTGCCATCAGTGAGTTGGTGCAGGGCACAGATACGCAGTATTTT	CAISELVQGTDTQYF
TRBV4-1	-	TRBJ2-1	once	TGCGCCAGCAGCCCCTTGACTAGTCACAATGAGCAGTTCTTC	CASSPLTSHNEQFF
TRBV7-9	TRBD2	TRBJ2-2	-	TGTGCCAGCAGCAAACTAGCGGGAGGCTCGAACACCGGGGAGCTGTTTTTT	CASSKLAGGSNTGELFF
TRBV30	-	TRBJ2-7	-	TGTGCCTGGAGGGGAGGGGGCTACGAGCAGTACTTC	CAWRGGGYEQYF
TRBV7-2	TRBD1	TRBJ1-3	-	TGTGCCAGCAGCCCGACAGGGACTGGAAACACCATATATTTT	CASSPTGTGNTIYF